This TCR beta chain was retrieved from a study of T cell responses to AZD1222 COVID-19 vaccine. The CDR3 runs 16 residues. The trim removed 6 bases at V and 3 bases at J, leaving 7 bases unmatched. The germline CDR1 and CDR2 sequences are LNHDA and SQIVND (reference sequence). Assay: immunoSEQ multiplex PCR; the TCRdb copy retains only in-frame clones and omits some. The sample consists of tens of thousands of clones, 80% to 95% of them appearing once. The sequences come from peripheral blood, collected 28 days after the second AZD1222 dose. The V gene is TRBV19, the J gene TRBJ2-3, with 12 bases matching TRBD2. The receptor's source is an adult who received the AZD1222 COVID-19 vaccine. The CDR3 sequence is CASRETSGGITDTQYF. In DNA form, the CDR3 reads TGTGCCAGTAGGGAGACTAGCGGGGGTATAACAGATACGCAGTATTTT. Supplemented by reference TRBV19 and TRBJ2-3, the full variable domain reads DGGITQSPKYLFRKEGQNVTLSCEQNLNHDAMYWYRQDPGQGLRLIYYSQIVNDFQKGDIAEGYSVSREKKESFPLTVTSAQKNPTAFYLCASRETSGGITDTQYFGPGTRLTVL.